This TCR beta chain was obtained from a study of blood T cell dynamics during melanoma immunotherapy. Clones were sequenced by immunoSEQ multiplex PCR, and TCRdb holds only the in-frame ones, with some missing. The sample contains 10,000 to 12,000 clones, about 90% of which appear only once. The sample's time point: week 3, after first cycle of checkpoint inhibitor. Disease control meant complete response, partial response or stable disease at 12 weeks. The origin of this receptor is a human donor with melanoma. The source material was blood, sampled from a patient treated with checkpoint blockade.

In DNA, the CDR3 is TGTGCCAGCAGCTCCCGGGACGGAGAGACCCAGTACTTC. As protein: CASSSRDGETQYF. This chain joins TRBV7-9 and TRBJ2-5; D is perhaps TRBD1 or TRBD2 (5 bases each). Germline lookup yields CDR1 SEHNR and CDR2 FQNEAQ (reference sequence). Between the trimmed V and J ends, which lost 4 bases and 4 bases, there was a span of 10 bases. The CDR3 totals 13 residues.